This T cell receptor (beta chain) emerged from a study of blood T cells in healthy people across ages. Whole-study findings and limits: CMV status of donors was unknown, possibly confounding expanded clonotype changes.

A second PCR of about 6 to 11 cycles used a sample-barcoded 5' primer and a J-beta primer mix. The authors tagged each cDNA molecule using a template-switch adaptor with 12 random nucleotides. Each CDR3 protein is one row after TCRdb ran MiXCR on the 5' RACE reads. Among around 940,000 distinct CDR3 sequences listed, roughly half were seen once. This CDR3 comprises 17 residues. Looked up from germline, CDR1 is DFQATT and CDR2 is SNEGSKA (reference sequence). J lost 0 bases, V lost 4 bases, and 12 bases had no gene match. Note on this clonotype: Its target is not known.

What was sequenced was blood. The V gene is TRBV20-1, the J gene TRBJ2-7; 10 positions agree with TRBD2. The source is a woman aged 60-75 years in good health. CDR3 nucleotide sequence: TGCAGTGCTAAAGGACTAGCGGCTGGAGTGATCTCCTACGAGCAGTACTTC. Protein sequence: CSAKGLAAGVISYEQYF.